The 32 T cell receptor beta chains below were found in one sample sequenced in a study of tumor-infiltrating lymphocytes in primary liver carcinoma. Using a constant-region primer together with ProtoScript II reverse transcriptase, TCR beta cDNA was made from 500 to 650 ng of total RNA. Generation of the TCR beta libraries relied on three nested multiplex PCR rounds using slightly modified ARM-PCR. The study ran its first two PCR rounds for approximately 10 cycles each, using TRBV1-TRBV30 forward primers and a C-beta reverse primer. TCRdb processed the multiplex PCR reads anew with MiXCR; each CDR3 protein has one entry. The data contain under 85,000 distinct CDR3 sequences, approximately 72% of them singletons. The source material, about 18-33 mg of unsorted bulk tissue, was used to co-extract RNA and DNA. The specimen sequenced was liver tumor tissue from sampling region 1. The subset: tumor region T1, superior pole. The source of these receptors is a man aged 35 to 55 with primary liver carcinoma and hepatitis B virus infection.

The J gene is TRBJ1-1, the V gene TRBV6-6; 7 positions match TRBD1. From germline, CDR1 is MNHNY and CDR2 SVGAGI (reference sequence). J was trimmed by 1 base and V by 5 bases; bases with no gene match: 7. This CDR3 is built from 15 residues. This CDR3 is CASSKTGTANTEAFF. In DNA, the CDR3 is TGTGCCAGCAGTAAGACCGGGACAGCGAACACTGAAGCTTTCTTT.

This clonotype showed up many times. In DNA, the CDR3 is TGTGCCAGCGAACCGGGACTAGCGGGCAGCTACTACGAGCAGTACTTC. Amino acids: CASEPGLAGSYYEQYF. V gene TRBV12-3 or TRBV12-4 combines with J gene TRBJ2-7, with TRBD2 matching 12 bases. The CDR3 is 16 amino acids. The junction had 11 bases not matched to a gene; V was cut back by 8 bases and J by 3 bases.

The chain combines TRBV11-2 with TRBJ2-1; 8 bases align to TRBD2. V lost 7 bases to trimming and J lost 5 bases; unmatched junction nucleotides: 16. Germline V gene data show CDR1 as SGHAT and CDR2 as FQNNGV. This CDR3 contains 17 residues. DNA for the CDR3: TGTGCCAGCACCACCCTCGGGACTAGAGGGAGTGACAATGAGCAGTTCTTC. Translating it yields CASTTLGTRGSDNEQFF.

This clonotype was recorded at least ten times. This chain links TRBV29-1 with TRBJ2-4; TRBD1 or TRBD2 may be the D gene (5 bases each). The germline V and J ends were trimmed by 7 bases and 0 bases, with 10 bases remaining between them. This CDR3 region has 13 residues. Per germline, CDR1 SQVTM and CDR2 ANQGSEA. The CDR3: CSALGTAKNIQYF. The CDR3 DNA is TGCAGCGCCCTCGGGACAGCCAAAAACATTCAGTACTTC.

This chain joins TRBV12-3 or TRBV12-4 and TRBJ2-3; 7 bases are a match to TRBD2. CDR3 length equals 15 residues. Trimming took 7 bases from V and 2 from J; bases not matched to a gene: 9. The CDR3 nucleotides read TGTGCCAGCACCCAGATAGCGGGCGTCACAGATACGCAGTATTTT. As protein: CASTQIAGVTDTQYF.

This clonotype was recorded a few times. The V and J genes are TRBV6-5 and TRBJ1-1, with 11 bases lining up with TRBD1. Germline values: CDR1 MNHEY, CDR2 SVGAGI. The CDR3 contains 14 residues. V was clipped by 6 bases and J by 1 base; unmatched bases: 1. CDR3 coding DNA: TGTGCCAGCAGGGGACAGGGGGAGAACACTGAAGCTTTCTTT. Its protein product is CASRGQGENTEAFF.

Points on this clonotype: One end of the junction fails to match germline, which may point to a read error. CDR3 sequence: CSVSEIGDTVTQYF. For the CDR3, the DNA is TGCAGCGTCTCCGAAATTGGGGACACAGTTACGCAGTACTTT. The rearrangement uses TRBV29-1 and TRBJ2-3, with D possibly matching TRBD1 (6 bases). The CDR3 has 14 residues. Germline V CDR1 and CDR2: SQVTM, ANQGSEA.

This clonotype showed up just a few times. As the CDR3 is not closed by the conserved phenylalanine or tryptophan, this likely results from a read error. CDR3 bases: TGTGCCAGCAATAGGCAAGTGACCCAGTACTCC. Translation: CASNRQVTQYS. This chain connects TRBV12-3 or TRBV12-4 to TRBJ2-5; D ambiguous. CDR3 length equals 11 residues.

This chain links TRBV5-1 with TRBJ1-1; D gene ambiguous. The V gene lost 4 bases and the J gene lost 1 base, with 11 bases spanning the gap. Germline values: CDR1 SGHRS, CDR2 YFSETQ. The CDR3 has 14 amino acids. CDR3 protein: CASSPGRRNTEAFF. CDR3 nucleotides: TGCGCCAGCAGCCCCGGGAGGCGGAACACTGAAGCTTTCTTT.

The gene calls are TRBV20-1 and TRBJ1-1; a possible D gene is TRBD1 (6 bases). Trimming shortened V by 0 bases and J by 1 base, and 9 bases separated the two germline ends. Germline V gene data show CDR1 as DFQATT and CDR2 as SNEGSKA (reference sequence). This CDR3 spans 14 amino acids. The CDR3 coding sequence is TGCAGTGCTAGAGATCAGGGGACGAACACTGAAGCTTTCTTT. This gives the protein CSARDQGTNTEAFF.

A word on this clonotype: Mismatch with germline at one junction end may stem from a read error. The J gene is TRBJ2-1, the V gene TRBV12-3 or TRBV12-4; D remains ambiguous. The CDR3 has 13 amino acids. The CDR3 bases are TGTGCCAGCAGTCCGCATAGGTACAATGGGCAGTTCTTC. It encodes CASSPHRYNGQFF.

Points on this clonotype: The CDR3 does not close with the conserved phenylalanine or tryptophan, likely indicating a read error. Here the CDR3 DNA reads TGTGCCAGCAGTTTAGGGGGGAGGGTGAACTCTGAAGCTTTCCTT. Amino acid sequence: CASSLGGRVNSEAFL. The chain couples TRBV7-8 to TRBJ1-1, with TRBD1 as a possible D gene (6 bases). Germline values: CDR1 SGHVS, CDR2 FQNEAQ. This CDR3 region has 15 residues.

A remark on this clonotype: A junction end diverges from the germline sequence, so it may reflect a read error. The CDR3 bases are TGTGCCGGCAGCCAAGGGACTAGCGGGAGCTATGAGCAGTTCTTT. Its protein product is CAGSQGTSGSYEQFF. The chain uses TRBV4-2 and TRBJ2-1; TRBD2 aligns across 14 bases. The CDR3 runs to 15 residues. Germline assignment: CDR1 LGHNA and CDR2 YNFKEQ.

About this clonotype itself: A read error may produce the germline difference seen at one junction end. V and J are TRBV5-5 and TRBJ2-7, with D perhaps matching TRBD1 (6 bases). The CDR3 is 15 amino acids. Per the germline V gene, CDR1 is SGHKS and CDR2 is YYEKEE (reference sequence). The CDR3 DNA follows: TGTGCCAGCAGCTTTCACAGGGATAGCTCCTACGAGCGGTACTTC. Encoded protein: CASSFHRDSSYERYF.

This clonotype was seen only a few times. The chain couples TRBV7-3 to TRBJ2-1; 13 positions agree with TRBD2. V was clipped by 1 base and J by 9 bases; unmatched bases: 9. Looked up from germline, CDR1 is SGHTA and CDR2 is FQGTGA. This CDR3 has 17 residues. This chain's CDR3 is CASSLNMAGTSGVEQFF. Here the CDR3 DNA reads TGTGCCAGCAGCTTAAATATGGCCGGGACTAGCGGGGTTGAGCAGTTCTTC.

About this clonotype: The junction departs from germline at one end; a sequencing error may be responsible. CDR3 sequence (DNA): TGTGCCGGCAGGGCTAGCGGGACCGTGACAGATACGCAGTATTTT. Amino acid sequence: CAGRASGTVTDTQYF. The rearrangement links TRBV5-4 to TRBJ2-3, with 9 bases aligning to TRBD2. The CDR3 contains 15 residues. Germline values: CDR1 SGHNT, CDR2 YYREEE (reference sequence).

V gene TRBV4-1 combines with J gene TRBJ2-1; the match to TRBD2 covers 8 bases. Per germline, CDR1 MGHRA and CDR2 YSYEKL. CDR3 length equals 17 residues. J lost 0 bases, V lost 10 bases, and 14 bases had no gene match. Here the CDR3 reads CAINQDVGTSSYNEQFF. The CDR3 coding sequence is TGCGCCATCAACCAAGATGTTGGGACTAGCTCCTACAATGAGCAGTTCTTC.

The chain is built from TRBV6-1 and TRBJ2-7, with unresolved D. Germline V gene data show CDR1 as MNHNS and CDR2 as SASEGT. The CDR3 spans 12 residues. V was shortened by 1 base and J by 6 bases, with 7 bases between the two germline ends. The CDR3 reads CASSEVLCEQYF. Written as DNA, the CDR3 is TGTGCCAGCAGTGAAGTGCTCTGCGAGCAGTACTTC.

Worth noting for this clonotype: Mismatch with germline at one junction end may stem from a read error. The CDR3 DNA reads as TGCAACGTTGAAGGAAGGGACTCCCCTCTCTATGAGCGGTTCTTC. Translation: CNVEGRDSPLYERFF. The chain links TRBV29-1 to TRBJ2-1; TRBD2 is a possible D gene (6 bases). Germline V gives CDR1 SQVTM, CDR2 ANQGSEA. CDR3 size: 15 residues.

To note about this clonotype: A much larger clone differs from this one at a single base, so this may be a read error. This chain uses TRBV12-5 with TRBJ2-1, with unresolved D. CDR1 and CDR2 from the germline V gene are LGHNT and FRNRAP. The CDR3 spans 12 residues. The CDR3 loop is CVSGTGGNEQFF. CDR3 sequence (DNA): TGTGTTAGTGGCACCGGCGGCAATGAGCAGTTCTTC.

Worth noting for this clonotype: The missing conserved phenylalanine or tryptophan at the end of this CDR3 makes a read error likely. The chain links TRBV6-6 to TRBJ2-1, with TRBD2 identical over 7 bases. CDR1 is MNHNY and CDR2 is SVGAGI in the germline V gene (reference sequence). The CDR3 totals 14 residues. The V gene end was trimmed by 8 bases and the J gene end by 3 bases; junction bases not matched to a gene: 7. The CDR3 DNA reads as TGTGCCAGCGGTAAAAGGGAGGGCTACAATGAGCAGTTCTTA. Translation: CASGKREGYNEQFL.

The V call is TRBV7-9, the J call TRBJ2-5; TRBD1 might be the D (5 bases). Germline-derived CDR1 and CDR2 are SEHNR and FQNEAQ (reference sequence). The CDR3 is 16 amino acids. Trimming took 5 bases from V and 1 from J, leaving 17 bases between them. CDR3 coding DNA: TGTGCCAGCAGCCAACGCGGACATGGGGCCCAAGAGACCCAGTACTTC. Protein product: CASSQRGHGAQETQYF.

As regards this clonotype: This may stem from a read error, because a much larger clone lies one nucleotide away. J is TRBJ2-7 and V is TRBV5-1; D gene ambiguous. Germline V lookup: CDR1 SGHRS, CDR2 YFSETQ. Trimming cost V 4 bases and J 0 bases, with 8 bases left between them. CDR3 length: 13 residues. The CDR3 sequence is CASSDGASYEQYF. The DNA of the CDR3 is TGCGCCAGCAGCGACGGAGCCTCCTACGAGCAGTACTTC.

As to this clonotype: A much larger clone lies one base from this, so it may be a read error. The V gene is TRBV7-9, the J gene TRBJ2-3, with TRBD2 as a possible D gene (5 bases). The CDR3 has 15 residues. Trimming took 5 bases from V and 3 from J, leaving 15 bases between them. CDR1 SEHNR and CDR2 FQNEAQ come from the germline V gene (reference sequence). Here the CDR3 reads CASSPGDRATDTQYF. In DNA form, the CDR3 reads TGTGCCAGCAGCCCCGGGGATAGAGCGACAGATACGCAGTATTTT. The variable domain in full, completed from reference TRBV7-9 and TRBJ2-3, reads DTGVSQNPRHKITKRGQNVTFRCDPISEHNRLYWYRQTLGQGPEFLTYFQNEAQLEKSRLLSDRFSAERPKGSFSTLEIQRTEQGDSAMYLCASSPGDRATDTQYFGPGTRLTVL.

On this clonotype itself: This may stem from a read error, because a much larger clone lies one nucleotide away. The chain is built from TRBV28 and TRBJ1-2; D gene ambiguous. CDR3 length equals 13 residues. From germline, CDR1 is MDHEN and CDR2 SYDVKM. The CDR3 here is CVTRDSGNYGYTF. The CDR3 DNA reads TGTGTCACCCGGGATTCTGGGAACTATGGCTACACCTTC.

A word on this clonotype: A read error may account for a junction end that differs from germline. This chain joins TRBV6-5 and TRBJ1-5, with D uncertain. The CDR3 spans 14 residues. Germline V gives CDR1 MNHEY, CDR2 SVGAGI. The DNA of the CDR3 is TGTGCCAGTAGTGCGATGGGAGGAAATCGGCCCCAGCATTTT. This codes for CASSAMGGNRPQHF.

For this clonotype: Given a much more abundant clone one base away, this may be a read error. This chain connects TRBV28 to TRBJ1-2, with TRBD1 identical over 10 bases. This CDR3 is built from 15 residues. V shed 6 bases, J shed 5 bases, and the junction held 9 bases outside the gene matches. Germline assignment: CDR1 MDHEN and CDR2 SYDVKM. In DNA, the CDR3 is TGTGCCAGCAGCTATGACAGGGGGCTATCGTATGGCTACACCTTC. This sequence encodes CASSYDRGLSYGYTF.

Concerning this clonotype: The conserved final phenylalanine or tryptophan is absent from the CDR3, which likely points to a read error. The DNA is omitted, as the CDR3 cannot be located on it reliably, and the CDR3 follows TCRdb's listing. This chain links TRBV29-1 with TRBJ2-5; the listed D gene, TRBD2, was not tested against the DNA. Both ends counted, the CDR3 spans 13 residues. The germline CDR1 and CDR2 sequences are SQVTM and ANQGSEA. CDR3 region: CRVGGRAAETRYL.

This clonotype has more than one count but fewer than ten. V is TRBV15 and J is TRBJ1-5, with D possibly TRBD1 on 6 matching bases. Germline CDR1 reads LNHNV; CDR2 reads YYDKDF (reference sequence). The CDR3 is 15 amino acids. The germline V and J ends were trimmed by 3 bases and 2 bases, with 11 bases remaining between them. This chain's CDR3 is CATSSGDTRNQPQHF. The CDR3 nucleotides read TGTGCCACCAGCAGCGGGGACACACGCAATCAGCCCCAGCATTTT.

The CDR3 DNA reads as TGTGTCAACAATTTAAGGGACAGGCCCTTCTATGGCTACACCTTC. Translated: CVNNLRDRPFYGYTF. The chain links TRBV12-3 or TRBV12-4 to TRBJ1-2; 8 nucleotides line up with TRBD1. This CDR3 comprises 15 residues.

As regards this clonotype: At one of its ends the junction is not consistent with the germline gene, which may arise from a read error. J is TRBJ1-2 and V is TRBV6-5; possibly TRBD1 for D (6 bases). Germline values: CDR1 MNHEY, CDR2 SVGAGI. This CDR3 contains 15 residues. This CDR3 is CASRYTAGENYGYMF. The DNA of the CDR3 is TGTGCCAGCAGATACACCGCAGGGGAAAACTATGGCTACATGTTC.

Note on this clonotype: Mismatch with germline at one junction end may stem from a read error. The chain is built from TRBV12-3 or TRBV12-4 and TRBJ2-5, with D perhaps TRBD2 (5 bases). CDR3 size: 13 residues. The CDR3 bases are TGTACCAGCACCCCCGGCCACGTGGAGGCCCAGTACTTC. Translating gives CTSTPGHVEAQYF.